The 7 T cell receptor beta chains reported below all come from one sample, sequenced in a study of radiation and T cells in renal cell carcinoma. Regarding time point: blood 4 weeks post-SBRT, at nephrectomy. Documented treatment: 15 Gy SBRT to primary tumor, nephrectomy 4 weeks later. Data came from immunoSEQ multiplex PCR; TCRdb stores just in-frame clones and leaves some out. Altogether roughly 92,000 clones are present, approximately 82% being singletons, with the ten largest covering 6.5% to 8%. The sample was blood, taken from a patient whose treatment included radiotherapy and nephrectomy. These receptors were taken from a man in his sixties with renal cell carcinoma.

The rearrangement links TRBV28 to TRBJ1-2; a weak D match, TRBD1 (6 bases). Germline values: CDR1 MDHEN, CDR2 SYDVKM. Trimming left V 5 bases short and J 4 bases short, with 14 bases between. The CDR3 sequence is 14 residues long. The CDR3 region is CASSMDSQLYGYTF. In DNA form, the CDR3 reads TGTGCCAGCAGTATGGACAGCCAACTCTATGGCTACACCTTC.

By sample share, this clone is medium-sized. In DNA form, the CDR3 reads TGTGCCAGCAGCTTAGCGGGGGGACGCGTGAATGAAGCTTTCTTT. Encoded protein: CASSLAGGRVNEAFF. The rearrangement links TRBV7-9 to TRBJ1-1; maybe TRBD1 (5 bases). Deletions cut 0 bases from V and 7 bases from J, with 15 bases between. This CDR3 has 15 amino acids. Germline-derived CDR1 and CDR2 are SEHNR and FQNEAQ (reference sequence).

This chain connects TRBV29-1 to TRBJ2-1; D is unclear. The CDR3 loop spans 15 amino acids. CDR1 is SQVTM and CDR2 is ANQGSEA in the germline V gene. The V end lost 1 base, the J end lost 3 bases, and 13 bases lay between the germline ends. CDR3 loop: CSVEGGPTGYNEQFF. CDR3 nucleotide sequence: TGCAGCGTTGAAGGAGGCCCTACGGGCTACAATGAGCAGTTCTTC.

The CDR3 is CAWSVGQGSGYTF. The CDR3 DNA sequence: TGTGCCTGGAGTGTTGGCCAGGGGAGCGGCTACACCTTC. This chain uses TRBV30 with TRBJ1-2; TRBD1 is a possible D gene (6 bases). The ends were cut back, 0 bases at V and 8 bases at J, with 13 bases in the middle. Germline CDR1 and CDR2: GTSNPN and SVGIG (reference sequence). The CDR3 length is 13 residues.

The chain couples TRBV19 to TRBJ1-4; possibly TRBD1 for D (6 bases). The germline V and J ends were trimmed by 5 bases and 7 bases, with 17 bases remaining between them. CDR1 LNHDA and CDR2 SQIVND come from the germline V gene (reference sequence). The CDR3 covers 15 residues. The CDR3 sequence: CASSPGGTSSEKLFF. The CDR3 DNA reads TGTGCCAGTAGTCCCGGCGGGACATCGAGTGAAAAACTGTTTTTT. Drawing the rest from reference TRBV19 and TRBJ1-4, the complete variable domain is DGGITQSPKYLFRKEGQNVTLSCEQNLNHDAMYWYRQDPGQGLRLIYYSQIVNDFQKGDIAEGYSVSREKKESFPLTVTSAQKNPTAFYLCASSPGGTSSEKLFFGSGTQLSVL.

The CDR3 coding sequence is TGTGCCAGCAGTTCCGCCCTGAGCCGCTACGAGCAGTACTTC. Protein sequence: CASSSALSRYEQYF. This chain uses TRBV27 with TRBJ2-7; D is uncertain. The V end was cut by 4 bases, the J end by 3 bases, with 13 bases between. Per the germline V gene, CDR1 is MNHEY and CDR2 is SMNVEV (reference sequence). The length of the CDR3 is 14 residues.

This sequence joins TRBV5-6 and TRBJ2-7, with D tentatively TRBD2 (7 bases). Germline V lookup: CDR1 SGHDT, CDR2 YYEEEE. The CDR3 consists of 17 residues. V was pared by 4 bases and J by 9 bases, with 29 bases between. CDR3 region: CASSRGDINHGVSGQYF. For the CDR3, the DNA is TGTGCCAGCAGCCGGGGGGACATCAATCACGGGGTATCGGGGCAGTACTTC.